Listed below are T cell receptor beta chains from one sample, sequenced in a study of blood T cells in healthy people across ages. TCRdb reprocessed the 5' RACE reads with MiXCR, giving one entry per CDR3 protein. The top ten hold less than 25% of the sample, which has more than 650,000 distinct CDR3 sequences, 22% seen once. Source material: blood. The receptor set was obtained from a man between 65 and 85 years old in good health. Each CDR3 is given with its conserved first and last residue. The order of the fields is J gene, clone size, V gene, D gene, CDR3 protein, CDR3 DNA. D genes are given only for firm matches. Clone size, where shown, is once, few, many, or a class for clones that have expanded.

J: TRBJ2-1; size: .; V: TRBV4-1; D: TRBD2; CDR3: CASSQDKRGVYNEQFF; DNA: TGCGCCAGCAGCCAAGATAAGCGGGGGGTCTACAATGAGCAGTTCTTC
J: TRBJ1-2; size: .; V: TRBV6-5; D: TRBD1; CDR3: CASSFRGSNYGYTF; DNA: TGTGCCAGCAGTTTCAGGGGGAGTAACTATGGCTACACCTTC
J: TRBJ2-7; size: few; V: TRBV4-1; D: TRBD2; CDR3: CASSHGGDRSFSYEQYF; DNA: TGCGCCAGCAGCCACGGGGGGGATAGGAGTTTCTCCTACGAGCAGTACTTC
J: TRBJ2-1; size: few; V: TRBV7-8; D: .; CDR3: CASSLWDLSSYNEQFF; DNA: TGTGCCAGCAGCCTTTGGGATTTAAGCTCCTACAATGAGCAGTTCTTC
J: TRBJ1-2; size: few; V: TRBV7-9; D: .; CDR3: CAGSLRVDYGYTF; DNA: TGTGCCGGCAGCCTCAGGGTTGACTATGGCTACACCTTC
J: TRBJ2-3; size: few; V: TRBV12-3/TRBV12-4; D: .; CDR3: CASSLVAASPYF; DNA: TGTGCCAGCAGTTTAGTAGCGGCTTCACCTTATTTT
J: TRBJ2-1; size: .; V: TRBV29-1; D: .; CDR3: CSVDSPQKYNEQFF; DNA: TGCAGCGTTGATTCCCCGCAGAAATACAATGAGCAGTTCTTC
J: TRBJ1-1; size: few; V: TRBV30; D: .; CDR3: CAWRKGLNTEAFF; DNA: TGTGCCTGGAGAAAGGGTCTGAACACTGAAGCTTTCTTT
J: TRBJ1-5; size: .; V: TRBV5-1; D: .; CDR3: CASSLEGSRNQPQHF; DNA: TGCGCCAGCAGCTTGGAGGGGTCAAGAAATCAGCCCCAGCATTTT
J: TRBJ1-6; size: .; V: TRBV4-3; D: .; CDR3: CASSQEGRQDNSPLHF; DNA: TGCGCCAGCAGCCAAGAGGGCCGGCAGGATAATTCACCCCTCCACTTT
J: TRBJ1-4; size: .; V: TRBV20-1; D: TRBD1; CDR3: CSARKARQGGGEKLFF; DNA: TGCAGTGCTAGAAAAGCCCGACAGGGAGGAGGTGAAAAACTGTTTTTT